This TCR beta chain was sequenced during a study of cytomegalovirus exposure and HLA in healthy donors. Whole-study findings and limits: Earlier findings revealed that most TCR beta V segments proved productive either about 87% or about 30% of the time. The study recorded 160 or so TCR beta chains that were cytomegalovirus-associated. Within the data, a cluster of highly shared sequence variants was likely a sequencing artifact.

Remarks on this clone: Its matching antigen is unknown.

The PCR contained 60 Vbeta and 13 Jbeta primers. Assay: immunoSEQ multiplex PCR; the TCRdb copy retains only in-frame clones and omits some. The sample lists 150,000 to 180,000 clones; approximately 79% were seen once. V was pared by 2 bases and J by 9 bases, with 9 bases between. The germline V gene encodes CDR1 SGHKS and CDR2 YYEKEE (reference sequence). This CDR3 is built from 12 residues. Sequenced: PBMCs. The chain recombines TRBV5-5 with TRBJ2-1; D call uncertain. The TCR comes from a woman aged 50 to 60 in good health and CMV-seropositive. DNA of the CDR3: TGTGCCAGCAGCTTTAGTGCGCGTGAGCAGTTCTTC. It translates to CASSFSAREQFF.